This T cell receptor beta chain stems from a study of blood T cell repertoires in COVID-19 (dated by TCRdb to 2018 to 2020). The study in broad terms: Samples covering the acute and convalescent phases of COVID-19 were provided by collaborators in the United States, Italy and Spain. Nearly every sample came with metadata listing a de-identified subject ID, COVID-19 status, age in years and sex. Samples came from the ongoing ImmuneRACE study (first 160 participants) plus 1,254 subjects from 6 global collaborators. The repertoires were released in a freely available public database meant as a resource for research on the immune response to SARS-CoV-2. The prospective study material was composed of cDNA or gDNA derived from T cells, B-cell-depleted T cells, or PBMCs. Where available, HLA class I and class II types were taken from metadata supplied by the sample provider and were not determined by assay-based typing. Subjects who had been exposed to COVID-19, were actively infected with it, or had recovered from it provided the deeply sampled blood TCRbeta repertoires that made up the dataset. Beyond this particular receptor, the publication reports: The amount of clinical and demographic metadata varied by source and participant and was provided uncurated.

The germline V gene specifies SGHAT as CDR1 and FQNNGV as CDR2. Trimming removed 5 bases from V and 1 base from J, leaving 23 bases between the germline ends. The CDR3 numbers 18 residues from cysteine through phenylalanine. The DNA shown is the 54-base CDR3, in frame from base 1. The immunoSEQ Assay, a bias-controlled multiplex PCR, was used to amplify TCRbeta CDR3 regions from genomic DNA. Per the source publication's procedure: Within the assay, amplification of reference gene primers was used to estimate how many nucleated cells each sample contained. Sequence reads were collapsed and filtered to measure the absolute abundance of every unique TCRbeta CDR3 rearrangement. For each sample, productive Simpson clonality was calculated as the square root of Simpson's diversity index over productive rearrangements. The immuneACCESS repertoire file appears here via TCRdb, limited to in-frame rearrangements. These files lack a portion of the clones; in checked studies, under half of the deficit traces to unresolved V genes, and the cause of the others is not known. The V and J calls and clone size come from that table; D and trimming were worked out from the DNA. The sample has fewer than 500,000 clones on record, roughly 85% of them singletons. Over 1.3% of the sample belongs to the ten largest clones.

With respect to this clone: Its antigen remains unidentified. No base quality information exists; no much larger clone differs at one position.

Collaborating institutions collected whole blood in K2EDTA tubes following their own protocols. For TCRbeta analysis, collaborators shipped samples in one of three forms: frozen whole blood, isolated PBMCs, or DNA extracted from either of those sample types. Specimen: peripheral blood. This receptor was identified in a woman younger than 45 with active or convalescent COVID-19. The chain is assembled from TRBV11-2 and TRBJ2-5; possibly the D gene is TRBD2, per 6 matching bases. The CDR3 region has the sequence CASSPGGTAATFQETQYF. The DNA sequence is TGTGCCAGCAGCCCCGGGGGTACAGCTGCGACCTTCCAAGAGACCCAGTACTTC. The CDR3, completed at both ends by the reference TRBV11-2 and TRBJ2-5 genes, gives the full variable domain EAGVAQSPRYKIIEKRQSVAFWCNPISGHATLYWYQQILGQGPKLLIQFQNNGVVDDSQLPKDRFSAERLKGVDSTLKIQPAKLEDSAVYLCASSPGGTAATFQETQYFGPGTRLLVL.